The clone carrying this T cell receptor beta chain was seen more than once but under ten times. What it recognizes is unknown. The repertoire was sequenced with immunoSEQ multiplex PCR; TCRdb's copy has only in-frame clones and lacks some. Among fewer than 7,000 clones listed, about 72% were seen once. The sample comes from a study of immune evolution from preneoplasia to lung adenocarcinoma. Study as a whole: HLA loss of heterozygosity: less than 9% AIS, more than 14% MIA, over 25% ADC, none AAH.

V was trimmed by 5 bases and J by 4 bases, leaving 12 bases between them. Germline CDR1 is SGHRS and CDR2 is YFSETQ. CDR3 size: 13 residues. Resections took place in Japan or China from about 2013 to 2017. General study findings and limits: T cell clonality was higher in KRAS-mutant than EGFR-mutant or wild-type nodules. Normal lung had highest clonality; later lesions appeared denser, more diverse.

The chain recombines TRBV5-1 with TRBJ1-1; D remains unclear. This sequence was found in a person between 65 and 79 years old with lung adenocarcinoma. The sequencing sample was made of FFPE minimally invasive lung adenocarcinoma tissue. The CDR3 reads CASSRLTGTEAFF. CDR3 coding DNA: TGCGCCAGCAGTCGGTTGACGGGCACTGAAGCTTTCTTT.